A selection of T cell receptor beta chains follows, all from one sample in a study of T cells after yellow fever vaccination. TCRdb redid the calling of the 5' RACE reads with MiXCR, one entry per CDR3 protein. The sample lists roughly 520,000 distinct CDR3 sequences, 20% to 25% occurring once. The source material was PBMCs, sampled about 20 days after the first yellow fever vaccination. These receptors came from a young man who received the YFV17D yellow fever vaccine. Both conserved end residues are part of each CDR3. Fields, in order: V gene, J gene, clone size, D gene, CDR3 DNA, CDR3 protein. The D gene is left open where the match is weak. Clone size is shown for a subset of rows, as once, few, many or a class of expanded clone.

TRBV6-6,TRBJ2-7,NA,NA,TGTGCCAGCAGTGCCGTAGGCGAGCAGTACTTC,CASSAVGEQYF
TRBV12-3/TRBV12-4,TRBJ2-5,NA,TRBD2,TGTGCCAGCAGTAAGCGGGGGGGCCGACCGGAGACCCAGTACTTC,CASSKRGGRPETQYF
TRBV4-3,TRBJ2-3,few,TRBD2,TGCGCCAGCAGCCCGGATAGCGGGGGACTCACAGATACGCAGTATTTT,CASSPDSGGLTDTQYF
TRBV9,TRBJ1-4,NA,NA,TGTGCCAGCAGCGGGACACAGGGTACAGCGGAAAAACTGTTTTTT,CASSGTQGTAEKLFF
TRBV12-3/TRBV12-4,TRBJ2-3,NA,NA,TGTGCCAGCAGTTTTTCGAATGAGAGGCCAGATACGCAGTATTTT,CASSFSNERPDTQYF
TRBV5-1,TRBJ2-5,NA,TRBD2,TGCGCCAGCAGCGCAACCGGGACTAGCGGTTTTCGGGAGACCCAGTACTTC,CASSATGTSGFRETQYF
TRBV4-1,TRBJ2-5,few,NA,TGCGCCAGCAGCCAAGATTCGAGGACCCAGTACTTC,CASSQDSRTQYF
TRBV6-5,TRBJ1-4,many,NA,TGTGCCAGCAGTTACTCGAGGGGAACTAATGAAAAACTGTTTTTT,CASSYSRGTNEKLFF
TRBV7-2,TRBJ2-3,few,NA,TGTGCCAGCAGCTTAGGGTCGGGGGGCCAGTATACGCAGTATTTT,CASSLGSGGQYTQYF
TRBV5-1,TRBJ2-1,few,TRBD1,TGCGCCAGCAGCTTCGGACAGGGAAACTACAATGAGCAGTTCTTC,CASSFGQGNYNEQFF
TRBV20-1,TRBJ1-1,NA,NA,TGCAGTGCTAGTCCCCAGCAAATGAACACTGAAGCTTTCTTT,CSASPQQMNTEAFF
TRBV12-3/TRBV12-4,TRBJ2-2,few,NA,TGTGCCAGCAGAACCGGGCCTGGACCCGGGGAGCTGTTTTTT,CASRTGPGPGELFF
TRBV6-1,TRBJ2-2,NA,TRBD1,TGTGCCAGCAGCCTCTGGGACAGATCCGGGGAGCTGTTTTTT,CASSLWDRSGELFF
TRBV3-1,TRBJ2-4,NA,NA,TGTGCCAGCAGCCAAGATTTTCACATTCAGTACTTC,CASSQDFHIQYF
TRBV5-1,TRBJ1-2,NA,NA,TGCGCCAGCAGCCCGGACGACTACTATGGCTACACCTTC,CASSPDDYYGYTF
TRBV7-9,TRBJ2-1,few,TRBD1,TGTGCCAGCAGCTTAGGATCAGGCGGGACAGGAATGAATGAGCAGTTCTTC,CASSLGSGGTGMNEQFF